Reported below is one T cell receptor (beta chain). Its antigen is unidentified. The data derive from a study of T cell repertoires in cytomegalovirus infection. Study context: Through public TCR beta signatures, both CMV infection and matching HLA type were indicated. Notes on the study in general: HLA-C-restricted, CMV-specific TCR beta clonotypes were dominant ex vivo. Cumulative public TCR beta family frequency identified CMV carriers with the relevant HLA.

V was shortened by 5 bases and J by 1 base, with 12 bases between the two germline ends. The CDR3 consists of 16 residues. Per the germline V gene, CDR1 is PRHDT and CDR2 is FYEKMQ (reference sequence). TCRdb called the reads again in MiXCR, with one record for every CDR3 protein. Here the sample spans fewer than 950,000 distinct CDR3 sequences, approximately 30% being singletons. V gene TRBV13 combines with J gene TRBJ1-6; possibly TRBD1 for D (5 bases). The input for sequencing was cultured CD8+ T cells from PBMCs, taken from culture after CMV antigen stimulation. The receptor was isolated from a human donor in good health (CMV status not recorded). Some clones in this sample may be carry-over from other donors' samples. CDR3 sequence: CASSMSGSSYNSPLHF. The CDR3 DNA reads TGTGCCAGCAGCATGTCAGGGAGTTCCTATAATTCACCCCTCCACTTT.